At least ten counts were recorded for the clone carrying this TCR beta chain. Ophthalmopathy cases scored 3 or more on the Clinical Activity Score and 4 or more on NOSPECS grade, with duration below 3 months. It was 8 to 10 ml of fresh peripheral blood that supplied the PBMCs. RNA transcripts provided the source from which TCR beta CDR3 regions were amplified. With the HTBI primer set, the TCR CDR3 went through a first round of RT-PCR. MiXCR, applied by TCRdb to the multiplex PCR reads, yields one record per CDR3 protein. Among about 640,000 distinct CDR3 sequences listed, under 25% were seen once. This sample is part of a study of T cells in Graves' hyperthyroidism and ophthalmopathy. CDR3 length: 15 amino acids. Germline CDR1 and CDR2: SGHVS and FQNEAQ. V lost 5 bases, J lost 4 bases, and 17 bases lay in between.

The chain uses TRBV7-8 and TRBJ1-1; D gene unclear. Sequenced input: blood. This sequence was found in a man aged 25-45 years with Graves' ophthalmopathy. CDR3 protein: CASSPLGGGRTEAFF. In nucleotides, the CDR3 is TGTGCCAGCAGCCCGTTAGGAGGAGGCCGCACTGAAGCTTTCTTT.